The rows below give T cell receptor beta chains drawn from one sample of a study of CD8+CD57+ T cells in acquired aplastic anemia. MiXCR, applied by TCRdb to the reads, yields one record per CDR3 protein. The data contain about 240,000 distinct CDR3 sequences, around 45% of them singletons. Sequenced sample: sorted CD4+, CD8+, or CD8+CD57+ T cells (not recorded which) from PBMCs. These receptors came from a human donor with aplastic anemia. Both conserved end residues are part of each CDR3. A D gene is named only where the DNA matches it firmly. A row's size may be missing; if present it is once, few, many or a size class.

clone_size: .
d_call: TRBD1
j_call: TRBJ2-3
v_call: TRBV20-1
cdr3_aa: CSAARDRGIFNTDTQYF
cdr3_nt: TGCAGTGCTGCCCGGGACAGGGGGATTTTTAACACAGATACGCAGTATTTT

clone_size: many
d_call: TRBD2
j_call: TRBJ2-3
v_call: TRBV7-9
cdr3_aa: CASSLASRGDTDTQYF
cdr3_nt: TGTGCCAGCAGCTTAGCATCGCGGGGGGACACAGATACGCAGTATTTT

clone_size: many
d_call: .
j_call: TRBJ2-1
v_call: TRBV11-3
cdr3_aa: CASSLDPGYEQFF
cdr3_nt: TGTGCCAGCAGCTTAGATCCAGGGTATGAGCAGTTCTTC

clone_size: .
d_call: TRBD2
j_call: TRBJ2-7
v_call: TRBV27
cdr3_aa: CASSPTSGLSSYEQYF
cdr3_nt: TGTGCCAGCAGTCCGACTAGCGGGCTGAGCTCCTACGAGCAGTACTTC

clone_size: many
d_call: .
j_call: TRBJ1-1
v_call: TRBV19
cdr3_aa: CASNPGTVAEAFF
cdr3_nt: TGTGCCAGTAACCCGGGGACTGTGGCTGAAGCTTTCTTT

clone_size: many
d_call: .
j_call: TRBJ2-7
v_call: TRBV6-5
cdr3_aa: CASSMGLGPEQYF
cdr3_nt: TGTGCCAGCAGCATGGGTTTGGGGCCCGAGCAGTACTTC

clone_size: many
d_call: .
j_call: TRBJ1-5
v_call: TRBV27
cdr3_aa: CASSPEGQPQHF
cdr3_nt: TGTGCCAGCAGTCCGGAGGGTCAGCCCCAGCATTTT

clone_size: .
d_call: .
j_call: TRBJ2-7
v_call: TRBV7-2
cdr3_aa: CASSLGLNYEQYF
cdr3_nt: TGTGCCAGCAGCTTAGGGCTCAATTACGAGCAGTACTTC

clone_size: .
d_call: .
j_call: TRBJ2-7
v_call: TRBV7-2
cdr3_aa: CASSVDRETYEQYF
cdr3_nt: TGTGCCAGCAGCGTCGACAGAGAAACCTACGAGCAGTACTTC

clone_size: few
d_call: .
j_call: TRBJ2-7
v_call: TRBV9
cdr3_aa: CASSVGGYEQYF
cdr3_nt: TGTGCCAGCAGCGTGGGCGGGTACGAGCAGTACTTC

clone_size: few
d_call: .
j_call: TRBJ1-5
v_call: TRBV4-1
cdr3_aa: CASSQTSGVRDQPQHF
cdr3_nt: TGCGCCAGCAGCCAGACCTCAGGGGTTCGGGATCAGCCCCAGCATTTT

clone_size: .
d_call: .
j_call: TRBJ2-7
v_call: TRBV29-1
cdr3_aa: CSVGRSVYSYEQYF
cdr3_nt: TGCAGCGTTGGAAGGAGCGTCTACTCCTACGAGCAGTACTTC

clone_size: .
d_call: TRBD2
j_call: TRBJ2-1
v_call: TRBV9
cdr3_aa: CASSPSGTSGIDEQFF
cdr3_nt: TGTGCCAGCAGCCCATCAGGGACTAGCGGGATTGATGAGCAGTTCTTC

clone_size: many
d_call: .
j_call: TRBJ2-1
v_call: TRBV11-2
cdr3_aa: CASRRDYNEQFF
cdr3_nt: TGTGCCAGCAGGAGAGATTACAATGAGCAGTTCTTC

clone_size: .
d_call: .
j_call: TRBJ1-3
v_call: TRBV18
cdr3_aa: CASSPLVSRDTIYF
cdr3_nt: TGTGCCAGCTCACCATTGGTCAGCCGCGACACCATATATTTT

clone_size: .
d_call: TRBD2
j_call: TRBJ2-1
v_call: TRBV20-1
cdr3_aa: CSAASPVTSGLDEQFF
cdr3_nt: TGCAGTGCCGCGTCCCCCGTGACTAGCGGGCTAGATGAGCAGTTCTTC

clone_size: .
d_call: .
j_call: TRBJ2-2
v_call: TRBV7-3
cdr3_aa: CASRLERRRNTGELFF
cdr3_nt: TGTGCCAGCAGATTGGAGAGACGGAGGAATACCGGGGAGCTGTTTTTT

clone_size: once
d_call: .
j_call: TRBJ1-1
v_call: TRBV9
cdr3_aa: CASSVGRAMNTEAFF
cdr3_nt: TGTGCCAGCAGCGTAGGCAGGGCAATGAACACTGAAGCTTTCTTT

clone_size: .
d_call: TRBD2
j_call: TRBJ2-5
v_call: TRBV7-2
cdr3_aa: CASSQDSGARETQYF
cdr3_nt: TGTGCCAGCAGCCAAGATAGCGGGGCGAGGGAGACCCAGTACTTC

clone_size: .
d_call: .
j_call: TRBJ1-2
v_call: TRBV6-5
cdr3_aa: CASSRLETSVNYGYTF
cdr3_nt: TGTGCCAGCAGCCGACTCGAGACATCAGTTAACTATGGCTACACCTTC

clone_size: .
d_call: .
j_call: TRBJ2-7
v_call: TRBV30
cdr3_aa: CAGDEQKGYEQYF
cdr3_nt: TGTGCCGGGGACGAGCAGAAGGGCTACGAGCAGTACTTC

clone_size: .
d_call: .
j_call: TRBJ1-6
v_call: TRBV2
cdr3_aa: CASSDPGLSPLHF
cdr3_nt: TGTGCCAGCAGTGATCCAGGGCTTTCACCCCTCCACTTT

clone_size: many
d_call: .
j_call: TRBJ2-7
v_call: TRBV7-3
cdr3_aa: CASSLTSVTRLEVYEQYF
cdr3_nt: TGTGCCAGCAGCTTAACGTCCGTAACCAGACTGGAGGTGTACGAGCAGTACTTC

clone_size: many
d_call: .
j_call: TRBJ2-7
v_call: TRBV2
cdr3_aa: CASLGGFSYEQYF
cdr3_nt: TGTGCCAGCTTGGGGGGATTTAGCTACGAGCAGTACTTC

clone_size: many
d_call: .
j_call: TRBJ2-1
v_call: TRBV7-8
cdr3_aa: CASRGDGGLRNEQFF
cdr3_nt: TGTGCCAGCAGGGGGGATGGGGGGCTACGGAATGAGCAGTTCTTC

clone_size: .
d_call: TRBD1
j_call: TRBJ2-7
v_call: TRBV10-3
cdr3_aa: CAIRSADRASYEQYF
cdr3_nt: TGTGCCATCAGGAGCGCAGACAGGGCCTCCTACGAGCAGTACTTC

clone_size: .
d_call: .
j_call: TRBJ1-1
v_call: TRBV27
cdr3_aa: CASTKGGMNTEAFF
cdr3_nt: TGTGCCAGCACCAAAGGGGGAATGAACACTGAAGCTTTCTTT

clone_size: many
d_call: .
j_call: TRBJ2-7
v_call: TRBV7-2
cdr3_aa: CASSLYLYEQYF
cdr3_nt: TGTGCCAGCAGCTTATATCTCTACGAGCAGTACTTC

clone_size: many
d_call: .
j_call: TRBJ1-1
v_call: TRBV9
cdr3_aa: CASSPYTGTADVVFF
cdr3_nt: TGTGCCAGCAGCCCCTATACCGGGACCGCGGATGTTGTTTTCTTT

clone_size: .
d_call: TRBD1
j_call: TRBJ2-7
v_call: TRBV29-1
cdr3_aa: CSVETGYEQYF
cdr3_nt: TGCAGCGTTGAGACAGGGTACGAGCAGTACTTC

clone_size: .
d_call: .
j_call: TRBJ1-1
v_call: TRBV29-1
cdr3_aa: CSVGGGRGTEAFF
cdr3_nt: TGCAGCGTTGGGGGGGGTCGGGGCACTGAAGCTTTCTTT

clone_size: many
d_call: TRBD1
j_call: TRBJ1-2
v_call: TRBV20-1
cdr3_aa: CSTRYNRGLPYGYTF
cdr3_nt: TGCAGTACGAGATATAACAGGGGGCTCCCCTATGGCTACACCTTC

clone_size: .
d_call: .
j_call: TRBJ2-1
v_call: TRBV29-1
cdr3_aa: CSVAPPRSSYNEQFF
cdr3_nt: TGCAGCGTTGCCCCCCCCAGGTCGAGCTACAATGAGCAGTTCTTC

clone_size: many
d_call: .
j_call: TRBJ1-4
v_call: TRBV6-1
cdr3_aa: CASSEETGRSEKLFF
cdr3_nt: TGTGCCAGCAGTGAAGAAACAGGGAGGAGTGAAAAACTGTTTTTT

clone_size: .
d_call: TRBD1
j_call: TRBJ1-2
v_call: TRBV7-8
cdr3_aa: CASSPKQGAGNTF
cdr3_nt: TGTGCCAGCAGCCCGAAACAGGGGGCTGGAAACACCTTC

clone_size: .
d_call: TRBD1
j_call: TRBJ1-1
v_call: TRBV6-5
cdr3_aa: CASRLQGMNTEAFF
cdr3_nt: TGTGCCAGCAGATTACAGGGGATGAACACTGAAGCCTTCTTT

clone_size: many
d_call: .
j_call: TRBJ2-7
v_call: TRBV5-4
cdr3_aa: CASSFNRVNEQYF
cdr3_nt: TGTGCCAGCAGCTTTAACAGGGTCAACGAGCAGTACTTC

clone_size: many
d_call: .
j_call: TRBJ2-2
v_call: TRBV5-6
cdr3_aa: CASSLGGGELFF
cdr3_nt: TGTGCCAGCAGCTTGGGGGGCGGGGAGCTGTTTTTT

clone_size: .
d_call: .
j_call: TRBJ2-7
v_call: TRBV20-1
cdr3_aa: CSARQRAYEQYF
cdr3_nt: TGCAGTGCTAGACAGAGAGCCTACGAGCAGTACTTC

clone_size: .
d_call: TRBD1
j_call: TRBJ2-7
v_call: TRBV2
cdr3_aa: CASSTGDHEQYF
cdr3_nt: TGTGCCAGCAGTACAGGGGATCACGAGCAGTACTTC

clone_size: many
d_call: .
j_call: TRBJ1-5
v_call: TRBV12-3/TRBV12-4
cdr3_aa: CASSYRVNQPQHF
cdr3_nt: TGTGCCAGCAGTTACAGGGTCAATCAGCCCCAGCATTTT

clone_size: few
d_call: .
j_call: TRBJ1-1
v_call: TRBV29-1
cdr3_aa: CSVEDLGEELEAFF
cdr3_nt: TGCAGCGTTGAGGACTTAGGGGAAGAACTAGAAGCTTTCTTT

clone_size: .
d_call: TRBD2
j_call: TRBJ2-5
v_call: TRBV7-2
cdr3_aa: CASSLGLAGEVQYF
cdr3_nt: TGTGCCAGCAGCTTAGGTCTAGCGGGGGAAGTCCAGTACTTC

clone_size: .
d_call: TRBD2
j_call: TRBJ2-3
v_call: TRBV2
cdr3_aa: CASSDVSGGARYTDTQYF
cdr3_nt: TGTGCCAGCAGTGATGTTAGCGGGGGGGCCCGGTATACAGATACGCAGTATTTT

clone_size: .
d_call: TRBD1
j_call: TRBJ1-2
v_call: TRBV2
cdr3_aa: CASSERDSYGYTF
cdr3_nt: TGTGCCAGCAGTGAAAGGGACAGCTATGGCTACACCTTC

clone_size: .
d_call: TRBD2
j_call: TRBJ2-7
v_call: TRBV7-8
cdr3_aa: CASSLFRLAGASYEQYF
cdr3_nt: TGTGCCAGCAGCCTATTTCGGCTAGCGGGAGCCTCCTACGAGCAGTACTTC

clone_size: .
d_call: .
j_call: TRBJ2-7
v_call: TRBV18
cdr3_aa: CASSSPNMVGEQYF
cdr3_nt: TGTGCCAGCTCCAGCCCGAACATGGTCGGCGAGCAGTACTTC

clone_size: .
d_call: TRBD1
j_call: TRBJ1-6
v_call: TRBV20-1
cdr3_aa: CSARPDRDSNNSPLHF
cdr3_nt: TGCAGTGCTAGACCTGACCGGGACAGCAATAATTCACCCCTCCACTTT

clone_size: few
d_call: TRBD2
j_call: TRBJ2-4
v_call: TRBV7-9
cdr3_aa: CASSTHDRGGVGDIQYF
cdr3_nt: TGTGCCAGCAGCACGCATGATCGGGGGGGGGTCGGAGACATTCAGTACTTC

clone_size: .
d_call: .
j_call: TRBJ2-7
v_call: TRBV2
cdr3_aa: CASSELGYHEQYF
cdr3_nt: TGTGCCAGCAGTGAGTTGGGGTACCACGAGCAGTACTTC

clone_size: many
d_call: TRBD1
j_call: TRBJ2-7
v_call: TRBV4-2
cdr3_aa: CASSQVDRDHEQYF
cdr3_nt: TGTGCCAGCAGCCAAGTTGACAGGGACCACGAGCAGTACTTC

clone_size: many
d_call: .
j_call: TRBJ2-5
v_call: TRBV12-3/TRBV12-4
cdr3_aa: CASSLNSGETQYF
cdr3_nt: TGTGCCAGCAGTTTAAATAGCGGAGAGACCCAGTACTTC

clone_size: .
d_call: .
j_call: TRBJ2-3
v_call: TRBV25-1
cdr3_aa: CASSIQGGRTDTQYF
cdr3_nt: TGTGCCAGCAGTATCCAGGGGGGACGCACAGATACGCAGTATTTT

clone_size: .
d_call: .
j_call: TRBJ2-7
v_call: TRBV12-3/TRBV12-4
cdr3_aa: CASSPRVRAYEQYF
cdr3_nt: TGTGCCAGCAGTCCCCGGGTTCGCGCCTACGAGCAGTACTTC

clone_size: many
d_call: .
j_call: TRBJ1-2
v_call: TRBV6-1
cdr3_aa: CASSVTVIADYGYTF
cdr3_nt: TGTGCCAGCAGTGTGACAGTTATAGCAGACTATGGCTACACCTTC